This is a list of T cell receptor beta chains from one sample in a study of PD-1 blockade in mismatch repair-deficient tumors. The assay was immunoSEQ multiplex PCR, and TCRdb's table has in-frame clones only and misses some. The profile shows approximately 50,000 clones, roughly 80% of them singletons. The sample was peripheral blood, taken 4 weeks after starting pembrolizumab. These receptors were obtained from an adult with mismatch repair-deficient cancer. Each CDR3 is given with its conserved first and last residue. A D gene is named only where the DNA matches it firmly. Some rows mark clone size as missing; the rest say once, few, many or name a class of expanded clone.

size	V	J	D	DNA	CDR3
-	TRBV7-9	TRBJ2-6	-	TGTGCCAGCAGCTTAGTTGGTGGCTCTGGGGCCAACGTCCTGACTTTC	CASSLVGGSGANVLTF
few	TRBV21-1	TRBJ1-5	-	TGTGCCAGCAGCAAAGACTCCGGAGGGGGGCATCAGCCCCAGCATTTT	CASSKDSGGGHQPQHF
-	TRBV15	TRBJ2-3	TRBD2	TGTGCCACCAGCAGAGGTCAGATGGGAGGGAAAACAGATACGCAGTATTTT	CATSRGQMGGKTDTQYF
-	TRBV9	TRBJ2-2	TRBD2	TGTGCCAGCAGCGTGAGCGGGACGACGAACACCGGGGAGCTGTTTTTT	CASSVSGTTNTGELFF
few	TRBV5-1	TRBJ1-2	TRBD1	TGCGCCAGCAGCACAGGGACAGCTAACTATGGCTACACCTTC	CASSTGTANYGYTF
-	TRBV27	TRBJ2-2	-	TGTGCCACGGCGGGACGGACGAACACCGGGGAGCTGTTTTTT	CATAGRTNTGELFF
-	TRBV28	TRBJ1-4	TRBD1	TGTGCCAGCAGTTCCATAGACAGGGGGGATGAAAAACTGTTTTTT	CASSSIDRGDEKLFF
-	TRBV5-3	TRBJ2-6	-	TGTGCCAGAAGCTTAGTCGGGGCCGGGGCCAACGTCCTGACTTTC	CARSLVGAGANVLTF
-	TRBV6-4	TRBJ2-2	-	TGTGCCAGCAAAGAATGGGTCAACACCGGGGAGCTGTTTTTT	CASKEWVNTGELFF
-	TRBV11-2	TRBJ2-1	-	TGTGCCAGCAGCTTAAAGCTAGCGCCGAGCTCCTACAATGAGCAGTTCTTC	CASSLKLAPSSYNEQFF
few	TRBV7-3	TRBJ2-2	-	TGTGCCAGCAGCCCTAACACCGGGGAGCTGTTTTTT	CASSPNTGELFF
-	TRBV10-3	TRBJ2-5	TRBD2	TGTGCCATCAGTGAGTTCGACGCGGGAGCCGTCGCGCAAGAGACCCAGTACTTC	CAISEFDAGAVAQETQYF
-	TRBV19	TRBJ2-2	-	TGTGCCAGTAGTATAGGGGGGTACGCACCCGGTACCGGGGAGCTGTTTTTT	CASSIGGYAPGTGELFF
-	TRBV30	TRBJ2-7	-	TGTGCCTGGAGTGTATCCTACGAGCAGTACTTC	CAWSVSYEQYF
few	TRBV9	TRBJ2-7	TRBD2	TGTGCCAGCAGCGGGGGACTAGCGGGAAACTACGAGCAGTACTTC	CASSGGLAGNYEQYF
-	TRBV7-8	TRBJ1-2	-	TGTGCCAGCAGCTTTCAGGGAGCTAACTATGGCTACACCTTC	CASSFQGANYGYTF
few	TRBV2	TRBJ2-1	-	TGTGCCAGCAGTATGACTAGTTCCTACAATGAGCAGTTCTTC	CASSMTSSYNEQFF
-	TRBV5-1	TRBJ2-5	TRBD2	TGCGCCAGCAGCTCTGGACTAGCAGCAGAGACCCAGTACTTC	CASSSGLAAETQYF
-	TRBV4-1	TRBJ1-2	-	TGCGCCAGCAGCCACCGGGTTGTCGATAACTATGGCTACACCTTC	CASSHRVVDNYGYTF
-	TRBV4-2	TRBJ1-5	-	TGTGCCAGCAGCCAAGATCAAGGGGACTATAGCAATCAGCCCCAGCATTTT	CASSQDQGDYSNQPQHF
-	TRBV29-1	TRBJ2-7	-	TGCAGCGTCCTGGGAGTAGGCAACTCCTACGAGCAGTACTTC	CSVLGVGNSYEQYF
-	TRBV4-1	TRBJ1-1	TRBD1	TGCGCCAGCATCAACTCCCAGGGGGCGTCCACTGAAGCTTTCTTT	CASINSQGASTEAFF
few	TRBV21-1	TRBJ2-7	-	TGTGCCAGCAGCGTAGGGACTAGCGGGAGAAGCTACGAGCAGTACTTC	CASSVGTSGRSYEQYF
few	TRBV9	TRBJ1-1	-	TGTGCCAGCAGCCCAGGGTTGGGCACTGAAGCTTTCTTT	CASSPGLGTEAFF
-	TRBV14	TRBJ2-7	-	TGTGCCAGCAGCCAAGGACGAGACTACGAGCAGTACTTC	CASSQGRDYEQYF
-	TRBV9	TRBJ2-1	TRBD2	TGTGCCAGCAGCGTAGGCGGGAGGGCCGGCGATGAGCAGTTCTTC	CASSVGGRAGDEQFF
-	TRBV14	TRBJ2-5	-	TGTGCCAGCAGCCAAGACAGGGTTCTTGGCACCCAGTACTTC	CASSQDRVLGTQYF
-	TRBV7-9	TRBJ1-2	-	TGTGCCAGCAGCTTAGGGTCGGGCGGCGGGAACCTCGGCTACACCTTC	CASSLGSGGGNLGYTF
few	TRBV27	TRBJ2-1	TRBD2	TGTGCCAGCCGTAAGGCGGGAGCACACTACAATGAGCAGTTCTTC	CASRKAGAHYNEQFF
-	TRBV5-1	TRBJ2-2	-	TGCGCCAGCAGCTTTACCGGGGACACCGGGGAGCTGTTTTTT	CASSFTGDTGELFF
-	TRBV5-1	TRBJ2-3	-	TGCGCCAGCAGCTTAACTGCAGATACGCAGTATTTT	CASSLTADTQYF
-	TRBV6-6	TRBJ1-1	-	TGTGCCAGCAGTTACTCGGGGGCCCTTCACACTGAAGCTTTCTTT	CASSYSGALHTEAFF
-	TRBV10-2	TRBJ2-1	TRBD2	TGCGCCAGCAGTGAGTCTTCAGGCGGGGGGGAGCAGTTCTTC	CASSESSGGGEQFF
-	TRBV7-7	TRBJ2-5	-	TGTGCTAGCAGCTTTGGACCTTACCCCAAAGAGACCCAGTACTTC	CASSFGPYPKETQYF
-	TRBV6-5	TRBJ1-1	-	TGTGCCAGCACTTACCGTCAGGGGATCACCCCTGAAGCTTTCTTT	CASTYRQGITPEAFF
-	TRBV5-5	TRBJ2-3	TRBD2	TGTGCCAGCAGCACCGGGACTAGCAGCACAGATACGCAGTATTTT	CASSTGTSSTDTQYF
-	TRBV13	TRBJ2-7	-	TGTGCCAGCAGCTCGGGTCTAAGGGGCGAGCAGTACTTC	CASSSGLRGEQYF
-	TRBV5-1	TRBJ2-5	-	TGCGCCAGCAGCAAGACCTCACAAGAGACCCAGTACTTC	CASSKTSQETQYF
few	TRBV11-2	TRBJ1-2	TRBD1	TGTGCCAGCAGCTTAGTACATCCGGGACAGAGTGGCTACACCTTC	CASSLVHPGQSGYTF
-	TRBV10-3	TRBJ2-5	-	TGTGCCATCAGTGGCGGGCCGACAGAAGAGTCGGCGGAGACCCAGTACTTC	CAISGGPTEESAETQYF
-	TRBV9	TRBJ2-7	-	TGTGCCAGCAGCCTCAGGGCTTCGGCTGGGGACGAGCAGTACTTC	CASSLRASAGDEQYF
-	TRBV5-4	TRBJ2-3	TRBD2	TGTGCCAGCAGCTTACCGGGACTAGCGGGAGATACGCAGTATTTT	CASSLPGLAGDTQYF
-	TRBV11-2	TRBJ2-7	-	TGTGCCAGCAGCCCAGACCCCGGATACTACGAGCAGTACTTC	CASSPDPGYYEQYF
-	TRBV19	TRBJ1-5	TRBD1	TGTGCCAGTAGTATACTTGACAGGGGGCGCGTCAATCAGCCCCAGCATTTT	CASSILDRGRVNQPQHF
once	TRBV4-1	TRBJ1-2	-	TGCGCCAGCAGCCATCCCTCGACAGTGCACTATGGCTACACCTTC	CASSHPSTVHYGYTF
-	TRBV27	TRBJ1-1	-	TGTGCCAGCAGTTTTTCAGTGAACACTGAAGCTTTCTTT	CASSFSVNTEAFF
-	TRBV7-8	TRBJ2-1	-	TGTGCCAGCAGCTTACGAGTCAATGAGCAGTTCTTC	CASSLRVNEQFF
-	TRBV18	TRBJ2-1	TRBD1	TGTGCCAGCTCTCAACAGGGGGCCTCCTACAATGAGCAGTTCTTC	CASSQQGASYNEQFF
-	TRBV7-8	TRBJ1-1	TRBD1	TGTGCCAGCAGCGGCCGGGACAGGGGGTTTGAAGCTTTCTTT	CASSGRDRGFEAFF
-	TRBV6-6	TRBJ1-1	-	TGTGCCAGCAGTTACGTGGAGGGAGGAACTGAAGCTTTCTTT	CASSYVEGGTEAFF
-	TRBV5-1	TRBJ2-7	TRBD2	TGCGCCAGCAGCTTGGAGACTAGCGGGAAGAACGAGCAGTACTTC	CASSLETSGKNEQYF
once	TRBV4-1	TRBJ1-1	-	TGCGCCAGCAGCCAAGAGTATGGGGCGAACACTGAAGCTTTCTTT	CASSQEYGANTEAFF
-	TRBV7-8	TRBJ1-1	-	TGTGCCAGCAGCCTTATGAACACTGAAGCTTTCTTT	CASSLMNTEAFF
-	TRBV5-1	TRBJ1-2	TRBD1	TGCGCCAGCAGACGGGGACAGGGCTTAAACTATGGCTACACCTTC	CASRRGQGLNYGYTF
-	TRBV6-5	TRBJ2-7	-	TGTGCCAGCAGTCCGAAACTGTCCTACGAGCAGTACTTC	CASSPKLSYEQYF
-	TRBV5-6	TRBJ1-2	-	TGTGCCAGCAGCCCCCGACTTCCGGTGGGGGGAGGCTACACCTTC	CASSPRLPVGGGYTF
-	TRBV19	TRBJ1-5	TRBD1	TGTGCCAGTAGTACCCGACAGGGAGGAGTTCAGCCCCAGCATTTT	CASSTRQGGVQPQHF
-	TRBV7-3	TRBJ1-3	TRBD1	TGTGCCAGCAGCTTATCCGGGACAGGGGCTGGAAACACCATATATTTT	CASSLSGTGAGNTIYF
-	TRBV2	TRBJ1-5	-	TGTGCCAGCAGAGGACAGCTCCTTCAGCCCCAGCATTTT	CASRGQLLQPQHF
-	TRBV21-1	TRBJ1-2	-	TGTGCCAGCAGCAAAGGGGGGGGCAGTTCCTTAAAGGGTGGCTACACCTTC	CASSKGGGSSLKGGYTF